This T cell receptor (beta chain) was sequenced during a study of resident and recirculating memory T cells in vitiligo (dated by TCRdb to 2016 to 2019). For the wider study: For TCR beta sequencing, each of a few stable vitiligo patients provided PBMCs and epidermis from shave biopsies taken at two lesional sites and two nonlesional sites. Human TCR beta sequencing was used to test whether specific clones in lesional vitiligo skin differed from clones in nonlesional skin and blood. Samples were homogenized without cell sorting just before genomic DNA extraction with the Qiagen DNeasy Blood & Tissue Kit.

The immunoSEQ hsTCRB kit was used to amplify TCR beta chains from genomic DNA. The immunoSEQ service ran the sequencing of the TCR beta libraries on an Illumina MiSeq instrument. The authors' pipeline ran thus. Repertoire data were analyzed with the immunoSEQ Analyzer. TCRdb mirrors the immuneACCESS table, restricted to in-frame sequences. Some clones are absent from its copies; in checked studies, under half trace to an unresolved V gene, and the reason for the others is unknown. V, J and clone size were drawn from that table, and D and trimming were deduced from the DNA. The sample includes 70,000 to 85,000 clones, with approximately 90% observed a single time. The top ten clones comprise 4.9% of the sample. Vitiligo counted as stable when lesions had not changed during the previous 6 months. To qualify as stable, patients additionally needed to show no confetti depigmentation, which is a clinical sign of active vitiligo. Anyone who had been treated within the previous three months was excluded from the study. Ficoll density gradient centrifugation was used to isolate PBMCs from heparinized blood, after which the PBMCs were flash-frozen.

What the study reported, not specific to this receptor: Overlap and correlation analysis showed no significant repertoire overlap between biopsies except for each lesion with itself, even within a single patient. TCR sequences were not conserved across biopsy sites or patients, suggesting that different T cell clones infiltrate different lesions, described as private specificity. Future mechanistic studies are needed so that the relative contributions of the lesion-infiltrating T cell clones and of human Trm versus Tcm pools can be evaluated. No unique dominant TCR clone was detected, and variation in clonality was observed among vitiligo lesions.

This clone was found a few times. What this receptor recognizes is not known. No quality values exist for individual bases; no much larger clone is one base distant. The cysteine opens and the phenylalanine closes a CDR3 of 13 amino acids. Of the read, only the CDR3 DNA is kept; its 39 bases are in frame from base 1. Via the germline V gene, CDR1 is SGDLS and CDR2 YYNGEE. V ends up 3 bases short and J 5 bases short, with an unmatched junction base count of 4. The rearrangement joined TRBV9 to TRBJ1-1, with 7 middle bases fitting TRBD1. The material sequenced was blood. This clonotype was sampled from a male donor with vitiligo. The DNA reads TGTGCCAGCAGCGCAGGGGGAGGTACTGAAGCTTTCTTT. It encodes CASSAGGGTEAFF. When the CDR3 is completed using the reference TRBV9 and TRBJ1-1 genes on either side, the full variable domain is DSGVTQTPKHLITATGQRVTLRCSPRSGDLSVYWYQQSLDQGLQFLIQYYNGEERAKGNILERFSAQQFPDLHSELNLSSLELGDSALYFCASSAGGGTEAFFGQGTRLTVV.